This TCR beta chain was observed in a study of CD8 T cells in ankylosing spondylitis. Study-level points and caveats: Significantly higher representation of disease-linked clones was reported for matched ankylosing spondylitis synovial fluid. Clones linked with disease were CD8+ and fairly uncommon in the peripheral blood. Some motif variants were previously reported in reactive arthritis synovial fluid and blood. Apparently characteristic of ankylosing spondylitis blood was a TCR beta motif (under ten highly homologous variants).

The CDR3 has 15 residues. Germline V CDR1 and CDR2: LNHNV, YYDKDF (reference sequence). V gave up 6 bases and J gave up 2 bases; unmatched junction bases: 7. In making TCR beta libraries, quantitative 5'-RACE with molecular barcodes was used. TCRdb fed the 5' RACE reads into MiXCR, producing one record per CDR3 protein. The data hold some 200,000 distinct CDR3 sequences, with about 6.7% observed a single time. This clonotype was found many times. Its cognate antigen is unknown. The sequenced sample was blood, either unsorted or a sorted T cell fraction (not recorded which). The V gene is TRBV15, the J gene TRBJ2-5; TRBD1 agrees at 9 bases. The TCR sequence derives from a male donor with ankylosing spondylitis. The CDR3 sequence is CATSQDRGLQETQYF. CDR3 nucleotide sequence: TGTGCCACCAGTCAGGACAGGGGATTGCAAGAGACCCAGTACTTC.